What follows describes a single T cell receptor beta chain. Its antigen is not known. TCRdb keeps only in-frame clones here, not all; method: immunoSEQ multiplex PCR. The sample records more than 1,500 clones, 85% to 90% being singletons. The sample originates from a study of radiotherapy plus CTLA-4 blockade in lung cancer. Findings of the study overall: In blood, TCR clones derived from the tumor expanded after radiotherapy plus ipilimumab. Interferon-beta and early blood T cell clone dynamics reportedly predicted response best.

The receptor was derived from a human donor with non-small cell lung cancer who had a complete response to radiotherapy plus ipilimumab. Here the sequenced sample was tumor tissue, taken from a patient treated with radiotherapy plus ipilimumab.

The CDR3 loop reads CASSPILGTGAEQYF. CDR3 coding DNA: TGTGCCAGCAGTCCGATCTTAGGGACGGGAGCCGAGCAGTACTTC. This chain connects TRBV7-6 to TRBJ2-7; weak D call: TRBD2 (6 bases). Germline V gene sequence: CDR1 SGHVS, CDR2 FNYEAQ. This CDR3 is built from 15 residues. Trimming removed 6 bases at V and 6 bases at J, with 21 bases between.